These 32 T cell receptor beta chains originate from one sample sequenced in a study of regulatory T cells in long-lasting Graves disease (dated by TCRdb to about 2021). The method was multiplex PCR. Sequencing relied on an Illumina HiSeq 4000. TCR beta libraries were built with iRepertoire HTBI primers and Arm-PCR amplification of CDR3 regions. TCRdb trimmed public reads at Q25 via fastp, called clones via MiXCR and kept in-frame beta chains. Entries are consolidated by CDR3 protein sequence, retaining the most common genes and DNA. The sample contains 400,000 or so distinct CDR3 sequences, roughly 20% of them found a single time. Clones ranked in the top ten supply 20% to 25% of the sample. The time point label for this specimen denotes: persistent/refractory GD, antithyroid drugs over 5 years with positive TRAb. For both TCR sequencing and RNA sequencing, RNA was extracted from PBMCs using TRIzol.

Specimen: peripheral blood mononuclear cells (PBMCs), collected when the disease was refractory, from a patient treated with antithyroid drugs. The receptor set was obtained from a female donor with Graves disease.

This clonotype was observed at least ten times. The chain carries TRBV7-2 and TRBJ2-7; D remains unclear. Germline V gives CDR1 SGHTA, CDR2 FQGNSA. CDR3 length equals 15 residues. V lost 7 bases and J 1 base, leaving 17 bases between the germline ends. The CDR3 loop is CASTPGVGISYEQYF. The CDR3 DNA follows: TGTGCCAGCACCCCAGGTGTTGGGATATCCTACGAGCAGTACTTC.

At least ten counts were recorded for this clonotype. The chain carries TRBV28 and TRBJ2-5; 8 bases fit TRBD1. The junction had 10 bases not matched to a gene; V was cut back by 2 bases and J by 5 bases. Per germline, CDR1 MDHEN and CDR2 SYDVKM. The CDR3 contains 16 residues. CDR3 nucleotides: TGTGCCAGCAGTTTAGGCGGCAGGGGGCCGAGGGAGACCCAGTACTTC. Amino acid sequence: CASSLGGRGPRETQYF.

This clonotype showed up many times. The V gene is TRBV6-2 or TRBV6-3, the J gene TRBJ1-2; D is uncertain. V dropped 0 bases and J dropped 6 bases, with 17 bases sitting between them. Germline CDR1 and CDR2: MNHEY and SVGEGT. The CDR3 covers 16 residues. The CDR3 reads CASSYSPDSGTDGYTF. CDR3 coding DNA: TGTGCCAGCAGTTACTCCCCGGACTCGGGAACTGATGGCTACACCTTC.

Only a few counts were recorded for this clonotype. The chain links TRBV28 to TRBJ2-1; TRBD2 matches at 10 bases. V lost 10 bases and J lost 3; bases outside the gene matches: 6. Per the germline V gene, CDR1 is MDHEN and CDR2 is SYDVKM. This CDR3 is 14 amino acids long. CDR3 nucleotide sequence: TGTGCCACCCAACTAGCGGGATTCTACAATGAGCAGTTCTTC. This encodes CATQLAGFYNEQFF.

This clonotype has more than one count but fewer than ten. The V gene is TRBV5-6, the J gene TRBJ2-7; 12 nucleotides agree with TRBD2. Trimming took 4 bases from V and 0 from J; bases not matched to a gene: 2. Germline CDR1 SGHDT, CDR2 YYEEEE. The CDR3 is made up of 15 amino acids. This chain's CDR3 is CASSKLAGGSYEQYF. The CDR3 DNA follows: TGTGCCAGCAGCAAACTAGCGGGAGGCTCCTACGAGCAGTACTTC.

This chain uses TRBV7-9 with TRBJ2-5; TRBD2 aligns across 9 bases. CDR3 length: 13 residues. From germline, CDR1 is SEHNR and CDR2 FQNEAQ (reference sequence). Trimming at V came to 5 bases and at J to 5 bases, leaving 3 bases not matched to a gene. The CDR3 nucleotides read TGTGCCAGCAGCCGTGGACTAGCGGAGACCCAGTACTTC. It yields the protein CASSRGLAETQYF.

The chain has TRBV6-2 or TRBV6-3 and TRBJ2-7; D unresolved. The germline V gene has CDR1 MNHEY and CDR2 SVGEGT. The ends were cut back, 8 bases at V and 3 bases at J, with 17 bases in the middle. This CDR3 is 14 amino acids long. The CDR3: CASGEYLVLYEQYF. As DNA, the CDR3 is TGTGCCAGCGGGGAATACCTCGTACTCTACGAGCAGTACTTC.

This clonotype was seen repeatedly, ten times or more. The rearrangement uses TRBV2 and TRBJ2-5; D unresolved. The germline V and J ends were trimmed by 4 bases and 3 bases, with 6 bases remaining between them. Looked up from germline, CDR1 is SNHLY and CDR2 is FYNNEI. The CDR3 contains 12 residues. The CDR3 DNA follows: TGTGCCAGCAGTGTGGTTGAAGAGACCCAGTACTTC. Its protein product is CASSVVEETQYF.

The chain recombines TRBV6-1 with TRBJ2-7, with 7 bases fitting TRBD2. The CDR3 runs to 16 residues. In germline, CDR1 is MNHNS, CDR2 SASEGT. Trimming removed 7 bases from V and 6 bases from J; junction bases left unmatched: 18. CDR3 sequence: CASTPAGIAGRGEQYF. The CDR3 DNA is TGTGCCAGCACCCCCGCAGGTATAGCGGGCAGAGGCGAGCAGTACTTC.

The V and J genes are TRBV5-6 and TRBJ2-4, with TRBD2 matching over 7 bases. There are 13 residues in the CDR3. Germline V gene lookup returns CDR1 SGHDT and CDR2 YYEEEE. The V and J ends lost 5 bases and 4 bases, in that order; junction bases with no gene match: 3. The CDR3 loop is CASSWGGKNIQYF. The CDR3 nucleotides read TGTGCCAGCAGTTGGGGGGGAAAAAACATTCAGTACTTC.

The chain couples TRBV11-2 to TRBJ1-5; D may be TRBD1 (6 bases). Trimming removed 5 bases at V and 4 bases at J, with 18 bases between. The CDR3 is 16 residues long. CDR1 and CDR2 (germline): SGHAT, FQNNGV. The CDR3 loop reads CASSPSDRSANQPQHF. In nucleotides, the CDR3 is TGTGCCAGCAGCCCCAGCGACAGGTCCGCTAATCAGCCCCAGCATTTT.

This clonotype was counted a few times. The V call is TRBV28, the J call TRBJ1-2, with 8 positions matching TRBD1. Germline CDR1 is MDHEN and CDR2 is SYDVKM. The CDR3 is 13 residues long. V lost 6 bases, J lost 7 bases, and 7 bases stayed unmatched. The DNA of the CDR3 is TGTGCCAGCAGACGGACAGGGTCTATTGGCTACACCTTC. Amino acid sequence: CASRRTGSIGYTF.

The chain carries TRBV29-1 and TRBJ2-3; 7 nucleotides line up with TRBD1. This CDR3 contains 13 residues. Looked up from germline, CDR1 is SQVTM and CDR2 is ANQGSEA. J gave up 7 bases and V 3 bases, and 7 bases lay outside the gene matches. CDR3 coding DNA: TGCAGCGTTGACCCCAGGGGGAAGAATACGCAGTATTTT. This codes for CSVDPRGKNTQYF.

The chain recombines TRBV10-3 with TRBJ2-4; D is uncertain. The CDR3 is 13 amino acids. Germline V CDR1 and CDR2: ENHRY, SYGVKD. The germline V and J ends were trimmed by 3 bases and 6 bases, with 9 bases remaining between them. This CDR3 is CAISDGSGNIQYF. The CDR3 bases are TGTGCCATCAGTGATGGCTCGGGAAACATTCAGTACTTC.

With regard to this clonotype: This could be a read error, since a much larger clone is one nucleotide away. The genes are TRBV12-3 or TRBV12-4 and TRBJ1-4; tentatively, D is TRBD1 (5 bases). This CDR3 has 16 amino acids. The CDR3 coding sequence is TGTGCCAGCAGCCCACGCCGGGACCCGTTTAATGAAGAACTGTTTTTT. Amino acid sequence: CASSPRRDPFNEELFF.

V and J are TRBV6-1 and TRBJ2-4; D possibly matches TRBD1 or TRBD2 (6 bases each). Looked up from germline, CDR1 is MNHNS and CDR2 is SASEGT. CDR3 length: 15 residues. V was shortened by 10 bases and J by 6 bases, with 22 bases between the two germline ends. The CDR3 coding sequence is TGTGCCACTAAACCCGGGCCCGGAGGGGGAAACATTCAGTACTTC. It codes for CATKPGPGGGNIQYF.

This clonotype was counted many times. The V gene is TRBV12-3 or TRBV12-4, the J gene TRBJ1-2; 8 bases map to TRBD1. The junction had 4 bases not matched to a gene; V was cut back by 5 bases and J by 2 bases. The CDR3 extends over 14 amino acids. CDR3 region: CASSHYRGNYGYTF. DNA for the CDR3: TGTGCCAGCAGTCACTACAGGGGGAACTATGGCTACACCTTC.

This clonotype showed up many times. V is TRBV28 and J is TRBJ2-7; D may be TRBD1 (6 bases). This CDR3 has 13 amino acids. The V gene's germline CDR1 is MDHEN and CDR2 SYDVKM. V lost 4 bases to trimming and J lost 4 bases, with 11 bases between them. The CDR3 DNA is TGTGCCAGCAGTTCCGTCGGACAGTACGAGCAGTACTTC. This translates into CASSSVGQYEQYF.

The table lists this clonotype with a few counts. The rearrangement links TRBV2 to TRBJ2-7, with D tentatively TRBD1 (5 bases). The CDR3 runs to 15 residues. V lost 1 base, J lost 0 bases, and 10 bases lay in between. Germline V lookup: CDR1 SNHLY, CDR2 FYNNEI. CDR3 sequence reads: CASSEDGANSYEQYF. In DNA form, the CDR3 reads TGTGCCAGCAGTGAAGATGGGGCGAACTCCTACGAGCAGTACTTC.

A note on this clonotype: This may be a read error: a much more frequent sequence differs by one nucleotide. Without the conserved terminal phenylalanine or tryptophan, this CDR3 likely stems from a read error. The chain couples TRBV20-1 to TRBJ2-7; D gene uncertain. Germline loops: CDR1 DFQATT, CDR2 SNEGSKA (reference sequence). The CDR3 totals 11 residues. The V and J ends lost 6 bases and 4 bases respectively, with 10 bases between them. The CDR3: CSAAGRYEQYS. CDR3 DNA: TGCAGTGCGGCAGGACGTTACGAGCAGTACTCC.

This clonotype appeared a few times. The CDR3 sequence is CASSITGINQPQHF. The CDR3 DNA reads as TGTGCCAGCTCGATCACAGGGATCAATCAGCCCCAGCATTTT. This chain joins TRBV19 and TRBJ1-5; a weak D match, TRBD1 (6 bases). This CDR3 has 14 residues. The V gene's germline CDR1 is LNHDA and CDR2 SQIVND (reference sequence). The germline V and J ends were trimmed by 9 bases and 3 bases, with 15 bases remaining between them.

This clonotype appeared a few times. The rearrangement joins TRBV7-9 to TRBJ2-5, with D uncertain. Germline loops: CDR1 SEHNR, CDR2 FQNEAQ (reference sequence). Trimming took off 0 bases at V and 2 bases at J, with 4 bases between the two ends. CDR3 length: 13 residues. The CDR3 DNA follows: TGTGCCAGCAGCTTAGCGGAACAAGAGACCCAGTACTTC. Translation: CASSLAEQETQYF.

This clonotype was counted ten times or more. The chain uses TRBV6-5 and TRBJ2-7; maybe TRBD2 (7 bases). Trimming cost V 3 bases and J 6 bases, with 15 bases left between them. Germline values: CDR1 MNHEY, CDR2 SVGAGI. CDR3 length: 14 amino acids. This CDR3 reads CASSYSAGAGEQYF. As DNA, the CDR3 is TGTGCCAGCAGTTATAGTGCGGGGGCAGGCGAGCAGTACTTC.

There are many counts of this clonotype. For the CDR3, the DNA is TGTGCCAGCACCCCAGGACAGGGGGTAATTAGCGGGAGAAACGAGCAGTACTTC. Translating it yields CASTPGQGVISGRNEQYF. This chain joins TRBV11-2 and TRBJ2-7; D is perhaps TRBD1 (10 bases). Germline CDR1 SGHAT, CDR2 FQNNGV. Trimming removed 7 bases at V and 5 bases at J, with 30 bases between. The CDR3 extends over 18 amino acids.

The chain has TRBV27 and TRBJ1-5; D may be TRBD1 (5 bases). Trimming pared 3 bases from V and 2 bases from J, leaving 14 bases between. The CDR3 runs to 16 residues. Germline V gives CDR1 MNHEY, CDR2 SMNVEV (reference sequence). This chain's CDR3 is CASSFDGARGNQPQHF. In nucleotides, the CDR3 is TGTGCCAGCAGTTTTGACGGGGCGCGGGGCAATCAGCCCCAGCATTTT.

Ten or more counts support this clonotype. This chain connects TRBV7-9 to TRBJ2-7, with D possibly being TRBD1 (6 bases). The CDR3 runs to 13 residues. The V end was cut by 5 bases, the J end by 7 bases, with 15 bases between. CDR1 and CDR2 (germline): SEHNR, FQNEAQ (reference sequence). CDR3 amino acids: CASSATGLGEQYF. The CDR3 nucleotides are TGTGCCAGCAGCGCCACAGGGCTGGGAGAGCAGTACTTC.

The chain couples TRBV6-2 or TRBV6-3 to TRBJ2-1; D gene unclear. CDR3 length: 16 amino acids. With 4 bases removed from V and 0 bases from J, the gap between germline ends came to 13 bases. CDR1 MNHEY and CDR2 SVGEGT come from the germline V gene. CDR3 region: CASSSRTRSSYNEQFF. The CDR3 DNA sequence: TGTGCCAGCAGTTCAAGGACGAGGAGCTCCTACAATGAGCAGTTCTTC.

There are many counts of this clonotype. CDR3 nucleotide sequence: TGTGCCAGCAGCCTAGACATCCTCCAGCCCCAGCATTTT. It specifies CASSLDILQPQHF. The chain recombines TRBV7-2 with TRBJ1-5; D uncertain. Trimming took off 5 bases at V and 7 bases at J, with 12 bases between the two ends. Germline loops: CDR1 SGHTA, CDR2 FQGNSA. The CDR3 covers 13 residues.

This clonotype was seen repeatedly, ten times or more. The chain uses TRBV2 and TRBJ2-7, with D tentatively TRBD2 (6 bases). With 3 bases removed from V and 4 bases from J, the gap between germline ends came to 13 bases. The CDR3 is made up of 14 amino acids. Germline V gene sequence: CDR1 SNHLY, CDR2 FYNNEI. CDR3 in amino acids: CASSDSAGLYEQYF. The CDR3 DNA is TGTGCCAGCAGTGATTCGGCGGGGCTTTACGAGCAGTACTTC.

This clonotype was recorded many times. The chain's CDR3 is CASKTGGNTEAFF. CDR3 nucleotides: TGTGCCAGCAAAACAGGGGGAAACACTGAAGCTTTCTTT. The chain links TRBV2 to TRBJ1-1; TRBD1 aligns across 8 bases. Germline V gene sequence: CDR1 SNHLY, CDR2 FYNNEI. V trimming: 7 bases; J trimming: 2 bases; junction bases outside the gene matches: 3. This CDR3 comprises 13 residues.

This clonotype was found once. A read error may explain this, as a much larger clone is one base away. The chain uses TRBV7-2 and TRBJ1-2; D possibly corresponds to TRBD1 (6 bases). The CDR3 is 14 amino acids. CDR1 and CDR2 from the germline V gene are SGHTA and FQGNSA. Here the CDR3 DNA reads TGTGCCGGCAGGCGAGGGGGGGTGAGCTATGGCTACACCTTC. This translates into CAGRRGGVSYGYTF.

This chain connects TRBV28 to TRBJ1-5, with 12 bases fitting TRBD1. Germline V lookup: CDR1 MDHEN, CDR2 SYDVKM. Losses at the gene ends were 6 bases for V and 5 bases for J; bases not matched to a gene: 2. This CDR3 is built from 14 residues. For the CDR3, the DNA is TGTGCCAGCAGGGGACAGGGGGCCGATCAGCCCCAGCATTTT. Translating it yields CASRGQGADQPQHF.